These 15 T cell receptor beta chains were sequenced from one sample in a study of control samples from healthy donors and cancer patients. Clones were sequenced by immunoSEQ multiplex PCR, and TCRdb holds only the in-frame ones, with some missing. The sample records 180,000 or so clones, roughly 91% being singletons. The sequenced sample consisted of blood. All receptors come from a woman in her 30s in good health.

To note about this clone: This same CDR3 is encoded by further DNA sequences in the sample. This chain connects TRBV11-3 to TRBJ1-2, with D uncertain. The V gene's germline CDR1 is SGHNT and CDR2 YENEEA. The CDR3 consists of 12 residues. Trimming removed 1 base from V and 5 bases from J, with 5 bases in between. CDR3 in amino acids: CASSLGSYGYTF. The CDR3 bases are TGTGCCAGCAGCTTAGGGAGTTATGGCTACACCTTC.

V and J are TRBV6-5 and TRBJ1-2; D might be TRBD1 (6 bases). The germline V gene has CDR1 MNHEY and CDR2 SVGAGI. The CDR3 extends over 14 amino acids. The V end was cut by 6 bases, the J end by 5 bases, with 16 bases between. CDR3 amino acids: CASSYYRVGYGYTF. Here the CDR3 DNA reads TGTGCCAGCAGCTATTACAGGGTCGGGTATGGCTACACCTTC.

The rearrangement joins TRBV7-9 to TRBJ2-7; 12 bases match TRBD2. V trimming: 5 bases; J trimming: 4 bases; junction bases outside the gene matches: 6. The CDR3 runs to 15 residues. CDR1 and CDR2 from the germline V gene are SEHNR and FQNEAQ (reference sequence). CDR3 sequence reads: CASSKLAGGVYEQYF. In DNA, the CDR3 is TGTGCCAGCAGCAAACTAGCGGGAGGTGTGTACGAGCAGTACTTC.

The V and J genes are TRBV25-1 and TRBJ1-3; D remains unclear. The germline V gene encodes CDR1 MGHDK and CDR2 SYGVNS. This CDR3 is built from 16 residues. V dropped 3 bases and J dropped 0 bases, with 12 bases sitting between them. CDR3 nucleotides: TGTGCCAGCAGTGACCCGACTCAGTACTCTGGAAACACCATATATTTT. As protein: CASSDPTQYSGNTIYF.

This clone appeared once. The rearrangement links TRBV2 to TRBJ1-5; D remains unclear. Trimming removed 4 bases at V and 3 bases at J, with 10 bases between. The CDR3 loop spans 14 amino acids. Germline V gene lookup returns CDR1 SNHLY and CDR2 FYNNEI. In DNA form, the CDR3 reads TGTGCCAGCAGTGCGGAGAGGGTCAATCAGCCCCAGCATTTT. Protein product: CASSAERVNQPQHF.

The J gene is TRBJ2-5, the V gene TRBV3-1 (or the pseudogene TRBV3-2), with D maybe TRBD1 (6 bases). Trimming stripped 2 bases from V and 3 bases from J, with 7 bases between. Germline lookup yields CDR1 LGHDT and CDR2 YNNKEL (reference sequence). This CDR3 has 13 residues. The CDR3 DNA follows: TGTGCCAGCAGCCAATGGGACAAAGAGACCCAGTACTTC. It specifies CASSQWDKETQYF.

This chain joins TRBV27 and TRBJ2-6; D may be TRBD1 (6 bases). The germline CDR1 and CDR2 sequences are MNHEY and SMNVEV (reference sequence). V lost 5 bases to trimming and J lost 3 bases, with 8 bases between them. CDR3 length equals 14 residues. The CDR3 region is CASSNRVGANVLTF. The CDR3 nucleotides read TGTGCCAGCAGTAACAGGGTTGGGGCCAACGTCCTGACTTTC.

The chain employs TRBV11-2 and TRBJ2-1, with 11 bases fitting TRBD2. Trimming took 5 bases from V and 6 from J; bases not matched to a gene: 6. The germline V gene has CDR1 SGHAT and CDR2 FQNNGV. The CDR3 has 15 residues. CDR3 sequence: CASSPASGGPNEQFF. CDR3 DNA sequence: TGTGCCAGCAGCCCCGCTAGCGGGGGGCCCAATGAGCAGTTCTTC.

The chain links TRBV15 to TRBJ2-1, with 10 nucleotides matching TRBD2. The CDR3 spans 15 residues. Germline CDR1 is LNHNV and CDR2 is YYDKDF (reference sequence). With 1 base clipped from V and 10 bases from J, the junction kept 7 bases outside the gene matches. CDR3 DNA sequence: TGTGCCACCAGCAGAGCAGCGGGAGGGCCTAGAGAGCAGTTCTTC. It translates to CATSRAAGGPREQFF.

The chain combines TRBV28 with TRBJ2-3; 15 bases align to TRBD2. The germline V gene encodes CDR1 MDHEN and CDR2 SYDVKM. The CDR3 contains 16 residues. The V gene end was trimmed by 5 bases and the J gene end by 3 bases; junction bases not matched to a gene: 3. The CDR3 sequence: CASSGGTSGRTDTQYF. The CDR3 DNA follows: TGTGCCAGCAGTGGGGGGACTAGCGGGAGGACAGATACGCAGTATTTT.

V usage is TRBV7-2 and J usage is TRBJ1-3, with D possibly being TRBD1 (6 bases). CDR3 length: 15 amino acids. The ends were cut back, 0 bases at V and 4 bases at J, with 10 bases in the middle. Germline-derived CDR1 and CDR2 are SGHTA and FQGNSA. The CDR3 spells CASSLARGGGNTIYF. The CDR3 bases are TGTGCCAGCAGCTTAGCCAGGGGAGGCGGAAACACCATATATTTT.

The chain has TRBV6-5 and TRBJ1-2; unclear D gene. Looked up from germline, CDR1 is MNHEY and CDR2 is SVGAGI. The CDR3 covers 13 residues. V was trimmed by 2 bases and J by 7 bases, leaving 11 bases between them. The CDR3 bases are TGTGCCAGCAGTTACACACCAGGCTCTGGCTACACCTTC. Protein sequence: CASSYTPGSGYTF.

The V gene is TRBV2, the J gene TRBJ1-1; D not resolved. This CDR3 region has 13 residues. CDR1 is SNHLY, CDR2 FYNNEI, per germline. Trimming pared 6 bases from V and 1 base from J, leaving 9 bases between. CDR3 loop: CASRVNRNTEAFF. For the CDR3, the DNA is TGTGCCAGCAGGGTTAACAGGAACACTGAAGCTTTCTTT.

This chain joins TRBV5-1 and TRBJ1-1; 8 nucleotides line up with TRBD1. Germline values: CDR1 SGHRS, CDR2 YFSETQ. CDR3 length: 14 amino acids. V lost 4 bases and J lost 3; bases outside the gene matches: 5. This CDR3 is CASSKTGGYTEAFF. The DNA of the CDR3 is TGCGCCAGCAGCAAAACAGGGGGTTACACTGAAGCTTTCTTT.

The chain recombines TRBV14 with TRBJ2-3; D perhaps matches TRBD1 (5 bases). Trimming shortened V by 1 base and J by 0 bases, and 11 bases separated the two germline ends. The CDR3 runs to 16 residues. CDR1 and CDR2 from the germline V gene are SGHDN and FVKESK. The CDR3 loop reads CASSQVRTLSTDTQYF. In DNA, the CDR3 is TGTGCCAGCAGCCAAGTACGGACACTTAGCACAGATACGCAGTATTTT.